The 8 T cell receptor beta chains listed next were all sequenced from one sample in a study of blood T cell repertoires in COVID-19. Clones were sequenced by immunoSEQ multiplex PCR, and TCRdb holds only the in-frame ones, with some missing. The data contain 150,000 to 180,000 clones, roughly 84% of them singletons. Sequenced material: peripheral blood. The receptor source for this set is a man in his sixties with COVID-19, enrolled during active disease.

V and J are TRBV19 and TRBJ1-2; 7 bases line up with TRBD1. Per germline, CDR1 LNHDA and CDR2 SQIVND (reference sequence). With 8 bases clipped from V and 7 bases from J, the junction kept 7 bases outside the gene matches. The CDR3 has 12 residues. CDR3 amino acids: CASGVQGTGYTF. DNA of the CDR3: TGTGCCAGTGGGGTACAGGGGACTGGCTACACCTTC.

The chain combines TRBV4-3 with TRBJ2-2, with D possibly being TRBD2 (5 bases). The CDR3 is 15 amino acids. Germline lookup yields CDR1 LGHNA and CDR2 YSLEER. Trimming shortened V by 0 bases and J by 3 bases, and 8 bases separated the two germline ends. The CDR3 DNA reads TGCGCCAGCAGCCAAGAGAGGGCTGACACCGGGGAGCTGTTTTTT. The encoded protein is CASSQERADTGELFF.

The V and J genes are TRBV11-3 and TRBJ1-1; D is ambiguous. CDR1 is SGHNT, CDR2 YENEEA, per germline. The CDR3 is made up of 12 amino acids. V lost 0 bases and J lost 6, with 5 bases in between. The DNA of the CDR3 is TGTGCCAGCAGCTTAGATCTTTCTGAAGCTTTCTTT. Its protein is CASSLDLSEAFF.

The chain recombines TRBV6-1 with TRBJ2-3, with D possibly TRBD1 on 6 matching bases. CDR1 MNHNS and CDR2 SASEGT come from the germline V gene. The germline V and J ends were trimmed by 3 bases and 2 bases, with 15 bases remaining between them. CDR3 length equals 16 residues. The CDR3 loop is CASSDFGRGATDTQYF. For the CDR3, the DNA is TGTGCCAGCAGTGACTTTGGCAGGGGCGCCACAGATACGCAGTATTTT.

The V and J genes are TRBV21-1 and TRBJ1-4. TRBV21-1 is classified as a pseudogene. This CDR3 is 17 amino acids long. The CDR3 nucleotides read TGTGCCAGCAGCCCCTCAATCCCAGAACGGGGGAATGAAAAACTGTTTTTT. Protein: CASSPSIPERGNEKLFF.

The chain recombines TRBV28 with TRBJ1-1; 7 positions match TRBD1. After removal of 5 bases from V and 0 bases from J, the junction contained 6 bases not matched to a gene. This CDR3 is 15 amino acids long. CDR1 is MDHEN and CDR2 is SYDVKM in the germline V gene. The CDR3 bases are TGTGCCAGCAGTAGTACCAGGGGGATGAACACTGAAGCTTTCTTT. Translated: CASSSTRGMNTEAFF.

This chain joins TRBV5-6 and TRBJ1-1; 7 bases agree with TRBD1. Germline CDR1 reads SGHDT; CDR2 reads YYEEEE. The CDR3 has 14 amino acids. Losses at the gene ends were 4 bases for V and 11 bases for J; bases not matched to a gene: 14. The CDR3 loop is CASSLGPGTDSAFF. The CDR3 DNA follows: TGTGCCAGCAGCCTCGGCCCCGGGACAGACTCCGCTTTCTTT.

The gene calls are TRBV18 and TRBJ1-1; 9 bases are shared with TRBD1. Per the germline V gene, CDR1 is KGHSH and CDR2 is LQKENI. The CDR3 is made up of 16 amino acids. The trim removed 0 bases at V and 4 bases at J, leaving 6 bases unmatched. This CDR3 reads CASSPPGTGSFTEAFF. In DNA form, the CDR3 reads TGTGCCAGCTCACCACCCGGGACAGGGTCCTTCACTGAAGCTTTCTTT.